This T cell receptor (beta chain) derives from a study of cytomegalovirus exposure and HLA in healthy donors. The PCR was carried out with 60 Vbeta primers and 13 Jbeta primers. Measured with immunoSEQ multiplex PCR; TCRdb has only the in-frame clones, and not every one. The sample contains roughly 84,000 clones, around 79% of which appear only once. The germline CDR1 and CDR2 sequences are KGHSH and LQKENI. CDR3 length: 15 residues. Trimming took 0 bases from V and 3 from J, leaving 9 bases between them. The specimen was PBMCs. The TCR originated in a male donor in good health and CMV-seropositive. The chain employs TRBV18 and TRBJ1-5; D unresolved. CDR3 sequence reads: CASSPPSGFNQPQHF. DNA for the CDR3: TGTGCCAGCTCACCACCTTCGGGTTTCAATCAGCCCCAGCATTTT.